This TCR beta chain was sequenced in a study of CD8 T cells in ankylosing spondylitis. Study-wide results and limits: The clones that were linked to disease were reported to be significantly enriched in matched synovial fluid samples from ankylosing spondylitis patients.

The CDR3 runs 15 residues. Germline-derived CDR1 and CDR2 are SNHLY and FYNNEI. V shed 7 bases and J shed 1 base, with 17 bases lying between them. This clonotype was picked up many times. What it binds is unknown. Scientists made TCR beta libraries using quantitative 5'-RACE with molecular barcodes. MiXCR was run by TCRdb on the 5' RACE reads, yielding one entry per CDR3 protein. The data contain over 30,000 distinct CDR3 sequences, about 11% of them seen just once; the ten biggest clones take up roughly 21%. The chain joins TRBV2 to TRBJ2-7; perhaps TRBD1 as D (5 bases). Sequencing was done on a sample of synovial fluid, either unsorted or a sorted T cell fraction (not recorded which). The receptor was derived from a male donor with ankylosing spondylitis. As DNA, the CDR3 is TGTGCCAGCAAAGGGGCCTCGGGTTCATCCTACGAGCAGTACTTC. Protein sequence: CASKGASGSSYEQYF.